This TCR beta chain originates from a study of OX40 agonist ivuxolimab in advanced cancers. Turning to the study itself: Prior therapy, whether anti-PD-1, anti-PD-L1 or anti-CTLA-4, was allowed, and under 50% had some. Study conclusions and caveats: Dosing at 0.1 to 3.0 mg/kg was accompanied by clonal expansion of CD4+ and CD8+ blood T cells by week 6. Among the lowest peripheral clonal expansion occurred in 0.1-3.0 mg/kg partial responders.

This clone was found once. Its antigen is undetermined. Cycle 7 day 1, cycle 4 day 1, and baseline were the timepoints at which blood was sampled. The length of the CDR3 is 15 residues. Looked up from germline, CDR1 is SGHRS and CDR2 is YFSETQ. V was pared by 4 bases and J by 4 bases, with 14 bases between. Sequencing used immunoSEQ multiplex PCR; TCRdb keeps in-frame clones, though not all of them. Of more than 45,000 clones listed, around 82% were seen once; the top ten hold roughly 3.7%. The chain combines TRBV5-1 with TRBJ1-4; D might be TRBD1 (6 bases). Source: CD4+ or CD8+ T cells sorted from blood, taken in a trial of the OX40 agonist ivuxolimab. The TCR sequence derives from an adult with an advanced solid tumor such as melanoma, head and neck, liver or kidney cancer. CDR3 in DNA: TGCGCCAGCAGCCCGGGGGCAGGTTTTAATGAAAAACTGTTTTTT. As protein: CASSPGAGFNEKLFF.